This TCR beta chain was observed in a study of sequential checkpoint blockade in melanoma. Overall study context: Each arm's sequence ended with maintenance nivolumab.

Treatment indicated: randomized to nivolumab then ipilimumab (arm A) or the reverse (arm B). Live CD3+CD8+ CD19− CD56− cells were sorted from PBMCs. Sequenced by immunoSEQ multiplex PCR; TCRdb stores in-frame clones only, minus some. The table records thousands of clones, around 74% of them present only once. The ends were cut back, 0 bases at V and 8 bases at J, with 8 bases in the middle. The germline V gene encodes CDR1 LGHNA and CDR2 YSLEER. The CDR3 is made up of 13 amino acids. The clonotype comes from a human donor with melanoma. The sequenced sample was CD8+ T cells sorted from blood (inferred from file names), obtained from a patient given nivolumab and ipilimumab in sequence. The chain links TRBV4-3 to TRBJ2-1; perhaps TRBD2 as D (5 bases). DNA of the CDR3: TGCGCCAGCAGCCAAGACGGGATGTATGAGCAGTTCTTC. Translated: CASSQDGMYEQFF.